Included here is one TCR beta chain sequence, with context. Its target is unknown. Primers included in the PCR were 60 Vbeta and 13 Jbeta primers. Measured with immunoSEQ multiplex PCR; TCRdb has only the in-frame clones, and not every one. This sample has roughly 110,000 clones; around 75% occur once, and the top ten carry roughly 0.82%. This sample is part of a study of cytomegalovirus exposure and HLA in healthy donors. Study-level points and caveats: In a later analysis, TCR beta V- and J-gene trimming was associated with a missense DCLRE1C variant. The classifier reportedly diagnosed cytomegalovirus status with high specificity and sensitivity.

The sample comprised PBMCs. This TCR was recovered from a woman aged 30 to 39 in good health and CMV-seronegative.

CDR3 amino acids: CASSLAAGSTEAFF. The CDR3 DNA reads TGCGCCAGCAGCTTGGCCGCAGGGTCCACTGAAGCTTTCTTT. The chain uses TRBV5-1 and TRBJ1-1; D is possibly TRBD1 (5 bases). Trimming removed 0 bases from V and 4 bases from J, with 10 bases in between. The CDR3 extends over 14 amino acids. In germline, CDR1 is SGHRS, CDR2 YFSETQ.